Below, one T cell receptor beta chain is given with its context. The table came from immunoSEQ multiplex PCR; TCRdb's copy has only in-frame clones and leaves some out. The sample includes fewer than 350,000 clones, approximately 85% of them seen just once. The record originates from a study of blood T cell repertoires in COVID-19. Germline-derived CDR1 and CDR2 are MRHNA and SNTAGT. This CDR3 is built from 14 residues. With 2 bases removed from V and 7 bases from J, the gap between germline ends came to 9 bases. The specimen sequenced was PBMCs or T cells enriched from blood (not recorded which). The genes are TRBV6-4 and TRBJ1-6; the D gene is possibly TRBD1 (5 bases). The sequence derives from a man younger than 40 who had recovered from COVID-19. Written as DNA, the CDR3 is TGTGCCAGCAGTGACGCGGGGCCAAATTCACCCCTCCACTTT. Translation: CASSDAGPNSPLHF.